These T cell receptor beta chains were read from a single sample in a study of blood T cell repertoires in COVID-19. This table comes from immunoSEQ multiplex PCR, and its TCRdb copy is limited to in-frame clones, with some not included. The top ten clones hold around 2% of a sample with hundreds of thousands of clones, 70% to 90% of them seen once. What was sequenced was peripheral blood. The receptor source for this set is a woman in her thirties or forties who had recovered from COVID-19. Both conserved end residues are part of each CDR3. A D gene is named only where the DNA matches it firmly. Clone size is given for some rows only: seen once, a few or many times, or a class if the clone is expanded.

V,size,D,J,DNA,CDR3
TRBV7-9,-,TRBD1,TRBJ1-3,TGTGCCAGCAGCTCATTCGGGACAGGCGGAAACACCATATATTTT,CASSSFGTGGNTIYF
TRBV25-1,-,-,TRBJ1-2,TGTGCCAGCAGTGAACTCGGTTGGAACTATGGCTACACCTTC,CASSELGWNYGYTF
TRBV7-4,-,-,TRBJ2-7,TGTGCCAGCAGGCACCTTCGGGGGACCATCTCCTACGAGCAGTACTTC,CASRHLRGTISYEQYF
TRBV7-8,once,TRBD1,TRBJ2-7,TGTGCCAGCAGCTTAGGGACAGGTGGGGACTCCTACGAGCAGTACTTC,CASSLGTGGDSYEQYF
TRBV18,-,TRBD1,TRBJ1-6,TGTGCCAGCTCACCAGAGGGGACAGGCGGTAATTCACCCCTCCACTTT,CASSPEGTGGNSPLHF
TRBV7-8,-,-,TRBJ1-4,TGTGCCAGCAGCTTCGGACAGTCTTCCCGGCGAACTAATGAAAAACTGTTTTTT,CASSFGQSSRRTNEKLFF
TRBV11-2,-,TRBD2,TRBJ2-2,TGTGCCAGCAGCTTACTTCCTAGCGGGGCGAACACCGGGGAGCTGTTTTTT,CASSLLPSGANTGELFF
TRBV5-6,-,TRBD1,TRBJ2-7,TGTGCCAGCAGCCCCACCTGGGACAGTCTCTCCTACGAGCAGTACTTC,CASSPTWDSLSYEQYF
TRBV19,-,TRBD2,TRBJ2-7,TGTGCCAGTAGCACCGGGACTAGCGGGAGTCAATACGAGCAGTACTTC,CASSTGTSGSQYEQYF
TRBV9,-,TRBD2,TRBJ2-1,TGTGCCAGCAGCGAATTTAGCGGGAGAGGTAACAATGAGCAGTTCTTC,CASSEFSGRGNNEQFF
TRBV19,-,-,TRBJ2-1,TGTGCCAGTAGTTTAGTAGGGAGCAATGAGCAGTTCTTC,CASSLVGSNEQFF
TRBV27,-,TRBD2,TRBJ2-1,TGTGCCAGCAGTTCTAGCGGGAGACGCGGTGAGCAGTTCTTC,CASSSSGRRGEQFF
TRBV4-3,-,TRBD2,TRBJ2-1,TGCGCCAGCAGCCAAATCCTAGCGGGAGGGCCCGGTGAGCAGTTCTTC,CASSQILAGGPGEQFF
TRBV7-9,-,-,TRBJ2-1,TGTGCCAGCAGCTCTCAGGGAGGGGGGTACAATGAGCAGTTCTTC,CASSSQGGGYNEQFF
TRBV19,-,-,TRBJ2-7,TGTGCCAGTAGTATAGATCTAAGCAGGTCCTACGAGCAGTACTTC,CASSIDLSRSYEQYF
TRBV2,-,TRBD1,TRBJ1-4,TGTGCCAGCAGTCGGGACAGAGGGGGGCTTAATGAAAAACTGTTTTTT,CASSRDRGGLNEKLFF
TRBV28,few,-,TRBJ1-2,TGTGCCAGCAGTTTATGGGACACGGGTGGGGGCGCGGTCTACACCTTC,CASSLWDTGGGAVYTF
TRBV24-1,-,-,TRBJ2-6,TGTGCCACCAGCCCCGGCAGGGGGGCTTCTGGGGCCAACGTCCTGACTTTC,CATSPGRGASGANVLTF
TRBV27,-,TRBD2,TRBJ2-7,TGTGCCAGCAGTTTTAGGCGGGGGGGCCGTAGCTACGAGCAGTACTTC,CASSFRRGGRSYEQYF
TRBV19,-,-,TRBJ1-2,TGTGCCAGTAGTATAGAATTACAGGGCTATGGCTACACCTTC,CASSIELQGYGYTF
TRBV28,-,-,TRBJ1-2,TGTGCCAGCAGTTTAGTAGCGGGGGTAGGCTACACCTTC,CASSLVAGVGYTF
TRBV18,-,-,TRBJ1-5,TGTGCCAGCTCACCACAGGGGTATCAGCCCCAGCATTTT,CASSPQGYQPQHF